This TCR beta chain was sequenced during a study of blood T cell repertoires in COVID-19. The assay was immunoSEQ multiplex PCR, and TCRdb's table has in-frame clones only and misses some. The sample has some 260,000 clones, approximately 84% seen once. This clone has only a few counts. This same CDR3 is encoded by further DNA sequences in the sample. The germline V gene encodes CDR1 MNHEY and CDR2 SMNVEV (reference sequence). This CDR3 has 14 residues. J was trimmed by 7 bases and V by 3 bases; bases with no gene match: 2. The clonotype was recovered from a man aged 40-50 years who had recovered from COVID-19. The chain couples TRBV27 to TRBJ1-6, with 8 nucleotides matching TRBD1. The sample consisted of PBMCs or T cells enriched from blood (not recorded which). CDR3 residues: CASSLTGANSPLHF. The DNA of the CDR3 is TGTGCCAGCAGTTTGACAGGGGCAAATTCACCCCTCCACTTT.